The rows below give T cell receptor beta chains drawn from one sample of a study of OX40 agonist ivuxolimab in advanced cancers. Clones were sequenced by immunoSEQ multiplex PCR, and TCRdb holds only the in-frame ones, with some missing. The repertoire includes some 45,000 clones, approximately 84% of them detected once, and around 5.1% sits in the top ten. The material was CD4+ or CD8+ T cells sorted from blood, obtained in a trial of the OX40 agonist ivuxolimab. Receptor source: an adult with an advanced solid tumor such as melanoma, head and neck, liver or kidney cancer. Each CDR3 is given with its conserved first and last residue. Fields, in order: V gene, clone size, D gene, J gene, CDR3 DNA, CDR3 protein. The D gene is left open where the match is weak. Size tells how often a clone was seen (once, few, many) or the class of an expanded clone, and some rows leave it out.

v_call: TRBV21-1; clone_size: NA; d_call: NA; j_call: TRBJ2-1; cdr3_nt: TGTGCCAGCAGCACAGGGACTAGCGGGAGGAATAACAGTGAGCAGTTCTTC; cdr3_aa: CASSTGTSGRNNSEQFF
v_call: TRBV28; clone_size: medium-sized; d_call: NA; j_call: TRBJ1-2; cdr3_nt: TGTGCCAGCAGTTTACGTCTCTATGGCTACACCTTC; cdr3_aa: CASSLRLYGYTF
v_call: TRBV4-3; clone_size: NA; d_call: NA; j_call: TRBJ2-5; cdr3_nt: TGCGCCAGCAGCCAGTCCGGGTCGGATCGGGAGACCCAGTACTTC; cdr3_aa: CASSQSGSDRETQYF
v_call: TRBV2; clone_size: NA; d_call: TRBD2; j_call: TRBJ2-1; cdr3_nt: TGTGCCAGCAGTGAACGACTAGCGGGAGGGTATGAGCAGTTCTTC; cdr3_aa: CASSERLAGGYEQFF
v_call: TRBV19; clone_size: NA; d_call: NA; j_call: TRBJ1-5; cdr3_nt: TGTGCCAGTAGTTCAGACAGCCAATATAGCAATCAGCCCCAGCATTTT; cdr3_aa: CASSSDSQYSNQPQHF
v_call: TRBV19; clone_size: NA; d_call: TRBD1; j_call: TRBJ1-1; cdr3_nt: TGTGCCAGTATGGGGACAGAAAGGAACACTGAAGCTTTCTTT; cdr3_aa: CASMGTERNTEAFF
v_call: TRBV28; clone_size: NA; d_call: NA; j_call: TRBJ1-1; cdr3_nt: TGTGCCAGCAGCCCCGGGAGTATGAACACTGAAGCTTTCTTT; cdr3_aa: CASSPGSMNTEAFF
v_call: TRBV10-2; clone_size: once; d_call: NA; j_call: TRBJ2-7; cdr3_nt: TGCGCCACCAAGCCCGTCGGTCCCCTCGAGCAGTACTTC; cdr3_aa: CATKPVGPLEQYF
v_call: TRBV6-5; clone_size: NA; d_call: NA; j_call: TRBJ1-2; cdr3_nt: TGTGCCAGCAGTTGGCCCGGGACGGACTATGGCTACACCTTC; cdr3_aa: CASSWPGTDYGYTF
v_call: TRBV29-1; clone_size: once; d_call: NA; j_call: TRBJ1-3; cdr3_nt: TGCAGCGTTGAGGCGCCTGGAAACACCATATATTTT; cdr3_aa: CSVEAPGNTIYF
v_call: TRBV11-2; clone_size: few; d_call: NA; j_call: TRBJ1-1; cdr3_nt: TGTGCCAGCAGGTCAACAGGGTCTTACACTGAAGCTTTCTTT; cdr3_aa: CASRSTGSYTEAFF
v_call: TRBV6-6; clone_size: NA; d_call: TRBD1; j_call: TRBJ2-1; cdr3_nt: TGTGCCAGCAGTTACGGGACAGGATACAATGAGCAGTTCTTC; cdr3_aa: CASSYGTGYNEQFF
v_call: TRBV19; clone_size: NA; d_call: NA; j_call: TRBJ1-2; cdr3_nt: TGTGCCAGTAGTCTAAACGTACGCTATGGCTACACCTTC; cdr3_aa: CASSLNVRYGYTF
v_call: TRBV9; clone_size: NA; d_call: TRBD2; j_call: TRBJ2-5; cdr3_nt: TGTGCCAGCAGCGTTTCTACTAGCGGGAGGGCAGGGGAGACCCAGTACTTC; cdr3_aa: CASSVSTSGRAGETQYF
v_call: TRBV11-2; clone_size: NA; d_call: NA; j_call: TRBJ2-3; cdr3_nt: TGTGCCAGCAGCGGTCAAGGGAGGACAGATACGCAGTATTTT; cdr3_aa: CASSGQGRTDTQYF
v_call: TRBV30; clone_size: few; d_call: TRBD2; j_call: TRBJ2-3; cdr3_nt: TGTGCCTCCATAGCGGGTAGCACAGATACGCAGTATTTT; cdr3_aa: CASIAGSTDTQYF
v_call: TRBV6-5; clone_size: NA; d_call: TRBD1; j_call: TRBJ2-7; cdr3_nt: TGTGCCAGCAGTTTCACAGGGGCCCGGTACGAGCAGTACTTC; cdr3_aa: CASSFTGARYEQYF
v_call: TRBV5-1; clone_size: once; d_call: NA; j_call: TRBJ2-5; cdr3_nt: TGCGCCAGCAGCTTGGGACCCGGAGAGACCCAGTACTTC; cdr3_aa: CASSLGPGETQYF
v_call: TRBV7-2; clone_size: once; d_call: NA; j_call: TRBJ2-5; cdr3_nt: TGTGCCAGCAGCTTAGTTTGGGGGGAGACCCAGTACTTC; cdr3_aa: CASSLVWGETQYF
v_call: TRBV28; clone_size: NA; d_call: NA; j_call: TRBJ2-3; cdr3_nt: TGTGCCAGCGGCTCCTTAGCGGTTTACACAGATACGCAGTATTTT; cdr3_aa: CASGSLAVYTDTQYF
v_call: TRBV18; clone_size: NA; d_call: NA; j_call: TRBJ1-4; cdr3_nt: TGTGCCAGCTCCCAATCACAGGGAACTAATGAAAAACTGTTTTTT; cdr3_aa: CASSQSQGTNEKLFF
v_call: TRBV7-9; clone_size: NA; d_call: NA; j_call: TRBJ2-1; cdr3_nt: TGTGCCAGCAGCTTAGATAGAGTGATGTTCTTC; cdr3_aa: CASSLDRVMFF
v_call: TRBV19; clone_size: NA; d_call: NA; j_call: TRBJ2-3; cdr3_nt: TGTGCCAGTAGACCACGGGGCCCCACAGATACGCAGTATTTT; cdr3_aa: CASRPRGPTDTQYF
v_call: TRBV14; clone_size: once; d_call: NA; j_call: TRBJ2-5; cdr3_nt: TGTGCCAGCAGCCAAGGCGGGTGGGGTCCATGGGAGACCCAGTACTTC; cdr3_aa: CASSQGGWGPWETQYF
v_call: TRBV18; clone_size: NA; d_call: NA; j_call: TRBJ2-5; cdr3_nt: TGTGCCAGCTCCACCACTATAAAAGAGACCCAGTACTTC; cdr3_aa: CASSTTIKETQYF